The clone carrying this TCR beta chain was recorded many times. The antigen is unknown. V was pared by 6 bases and J by 0 bases, with 9 bases of the junction left unmatched. This CDR3 region has 16 residues. CDR1 and CDR2 from the germline V gene are SNHLY and FYNNEI. The sample's time point: newly diagnosed GD, antithyroid drugs for less than 3 months. RNA from PBMCs was the source of the TCR library. This entry belongs to a study of regulatory T cells in long-lasting Graves disease. Overall study findings and caveats: Samples came from peripheral blood alone, without thyroid tissue. Favored gene segments in persistent disease were TRBV28, TRBJ1-2 and TRBJ2-5. Comparison showed that persistent patients shared more public clonotypes (2,741) than new patients (966).

Investigators prepared the TCR beta libraries by applying iRepertoire HTBI primers and Arm-PCR of CDR3 regions. In TCRdb, the multiplex PCR reads were re-called with MiXCR into one record per CDR3 protein. The table shows about 520,000 distinct CDR3 sequences, with 9.5% to 15% occurring only once. These sequences were also reported in another study, on T cells in Graves' hyperthyroidism and ophthalmopathy.

Sequenced material: peripheral blood mononuclear cells (PBMCs), taken at new diagnosis, from a patient treated with antithyroid drugs. The chain joins TRBV2 to TRBJ2-5; TRBD2 agrees at 8 bases. The source of this sequence is a woman in her thirties with Graves disease. The CDR3 loop reads CASRSGLELYQETQYF. The CDR3 coding sequence is TGTGCCAGCAGATCGGGACTAGAATTGTACCAAGAGACCCAGTACTTC.